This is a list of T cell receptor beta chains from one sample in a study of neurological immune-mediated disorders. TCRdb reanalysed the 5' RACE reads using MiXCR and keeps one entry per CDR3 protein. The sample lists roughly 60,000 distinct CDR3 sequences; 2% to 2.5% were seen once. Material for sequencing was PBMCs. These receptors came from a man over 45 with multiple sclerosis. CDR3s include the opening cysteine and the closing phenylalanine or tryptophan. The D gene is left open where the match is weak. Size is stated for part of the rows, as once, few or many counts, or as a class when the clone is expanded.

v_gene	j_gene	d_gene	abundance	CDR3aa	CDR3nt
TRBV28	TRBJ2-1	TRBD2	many	CASSLVGGDEQFF	TGTGCCAGCAGTTTAGTGGGAGGGGATGAGCAGTTCTTC
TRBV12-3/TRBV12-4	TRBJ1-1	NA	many	CASSLRGVHTEAFF	TGTGCCAGCAGTTTACGGGGGGTTCACACTGAAGCTTTCTTT
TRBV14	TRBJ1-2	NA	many	CASSQLGGDYGYTF	TGTGCCAGCAGCCAGCTCGGAGGGGACTATGGCTACACCTTC
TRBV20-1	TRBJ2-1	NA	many	CSARDRVSRSSYNEQFF	TGCAGTGCTAGGGACAGAGTTTCCAGGAGCTCCTACAATGAGCAGTTCTTC
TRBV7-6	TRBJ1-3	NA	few	CASSLDVRSGNTIYF	TGTGCCAGCAGCTTAGATGTTCGCTCTGGAAACACCATATATTTT
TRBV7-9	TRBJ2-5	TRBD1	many	CASSESGTGGWETQYF	TGTGCCAGCAGCGAATCCGGGACAGGGGGCTGGGAGACCCAGTACTTC
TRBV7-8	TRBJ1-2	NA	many	CASSPQISYGYTF	TGTGCCAGCAGCCCCCAAATTTCCTATGGCTACACCTTC
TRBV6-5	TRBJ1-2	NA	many	CASSESGGGRGYTF	TGTGCCAGCAGCGAAAGTGGGGGGGGTCGGGGCTACACCTTC
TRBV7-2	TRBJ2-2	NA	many	CASSPSRRYTGELFF	TGTGCCAGCAGCCCAAGCAGGAGGTACACCGGGGAGCTGTTTTTT
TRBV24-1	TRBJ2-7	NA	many	CATSDRVTYEQYF	TGTGCCACCAGTGATCGGGTTACCTACGAGCAGTACTTC
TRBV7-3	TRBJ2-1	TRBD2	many	CASRTSGGDNEQFF	TGTGCCAGCAGAACTAGCGGGGGAGACAATGAGCAGTTCTTC
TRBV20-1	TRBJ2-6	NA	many	CSARPAISGANVLTF	TGCAGTGCTAGGCCCGCTATCTCTGGGGCCAACGTCCTGACTTTC
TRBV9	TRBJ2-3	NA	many	CASSVAGSPTDTQYF	TGTGCCAGCAGCGTAGCAGGGTCCCCCACAGATACGCAGTATTTT
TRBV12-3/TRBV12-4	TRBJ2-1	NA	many	CASSFSRGSDEQFF	TGTGCCAGCAGTTTTTCCAGGGGCTCGGATGAGCAGTTCTTC
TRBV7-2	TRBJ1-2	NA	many	CASSTPPGAVGYTF	TGTGCCAGCAGCACACCCCCAGGGGCCGTGGGCTACACCTTC
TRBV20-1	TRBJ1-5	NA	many	CSAGVPGVYSNQPQHF	TGCAGTGCTGGCGTTCCCGGAGTTTATAGCAATCAGCCCCAGCATTTT
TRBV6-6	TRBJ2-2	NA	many	CASRHDAGGELFF	TGTGCCAGCAGACACGATGCGGGCGGGGAGCTGTTTTTT
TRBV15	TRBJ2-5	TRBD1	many	CATRRGQGRETQYF	TGTGCCACCAGAAGGGGACAGGGGAGGGAGACCCAGTACTTC
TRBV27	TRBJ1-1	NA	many	CASSLRGPNTEAFF	TGTGCCAGCAGTTTAAGGGGCCCGAACACTGAAGCTTTCTTT
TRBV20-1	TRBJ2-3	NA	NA	CSARDGGQLEDKQYF	TGCAGTGCTAGAGACGGAGGACAGCTAGAAGATAAGCAGTATTTT
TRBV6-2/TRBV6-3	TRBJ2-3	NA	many	CASSRAGTQYF	TGTGCCAGCAGCCGGGCGGGGACGCAGTATTTT
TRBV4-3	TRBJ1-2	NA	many	CASSQEPNTLTASYGYTF	TGCGCCAGCAGCCAAGAACCGAACACCCTGACAGCCTCCTATGGCTACACCTTC
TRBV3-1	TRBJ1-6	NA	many	CASSLRNRDSPLHF	TGTGCCAGCAGCCTAAGAAACAGAGACTCACCCCTCCACTTT
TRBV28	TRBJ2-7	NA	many	CASSLVRAHEQYF	TGTGCCAGCAGTTTAGTCAGGGCCCACGAGCAGTACTTC
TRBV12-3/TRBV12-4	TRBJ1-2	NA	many	CASKPGWGYGYTF	TGTGCCAGCAAACCCGGGTGGGGCTATGGCTACACCTTC
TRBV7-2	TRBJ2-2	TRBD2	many	CASSETSGAMGELFF	TGTGCCAGCAGCGAAACTAGCGGGGCAATGGGGGAGCTGTTTTTT
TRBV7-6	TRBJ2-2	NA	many	CASSPRRDQNTGELFF	TGTGCCAGCAGCCCGCGTCGGGACCAGAACACCGGGGAGCTGTTTTTT
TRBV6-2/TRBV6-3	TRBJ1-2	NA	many	CASSYSTRDFYGYTF	TGTGCCAGCAGTTACTCGACCCGGGACTTTTATGGCTACACCTTC
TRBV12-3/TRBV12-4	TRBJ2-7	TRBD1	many	CASSYRGAYEQYF	TGTGCCAGCAGTTACAGGGGAGCCTACGAGCAGTACTTC
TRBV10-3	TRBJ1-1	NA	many	CAISVDVGTEAFF	TGTGCCATCAGTGTCGATGTGGGGACTGAAGCTTTCTTT
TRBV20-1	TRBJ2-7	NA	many	CSAISSYEQYF	TGCAGTGCTATCTCGTCCTACGAGCAGTACTTC
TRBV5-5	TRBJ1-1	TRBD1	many	CASSLMTGVDTEAFF	TGTGCCAGCAGCTTAATGACAGGGGTGGACACTGAAGCTTTCTTT
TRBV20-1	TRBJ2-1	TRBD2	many	CSAPGLGLNEQFF	TGCAGTGCTCCGGGACTAGGGTTAAATGAGCAGTTCTTC
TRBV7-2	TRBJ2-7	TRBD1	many	CASSLVNSRTGAYEQYF	TGTGCCAGCAGCTTAGTTAATTCGAGGACAGGTGCCTACGAGCAGTACTTC
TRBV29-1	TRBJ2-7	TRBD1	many	CSGKQGARNEQYF	TGCAGCGGAAAACAGGGGGCGAGGAACGAGCAGTACTTC
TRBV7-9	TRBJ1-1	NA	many	CASSLAADAAFF	TGTGCCAGCAGCTTAGCCGCGGACGCGGCTTTCTTT
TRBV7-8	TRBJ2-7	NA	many	CASSRPGAYEQYF	TGTGCCAGCAGCCGCCCGGGGGCCTACGAGCAGTACTTC
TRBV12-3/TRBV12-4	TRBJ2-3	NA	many	CASSLGQKYTDTQYF	TGTGCCAGCAGTTTAGGACAGAAGTACACAGATACGCAGTATTTT
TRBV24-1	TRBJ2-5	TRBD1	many	CATSDPGQSRQETQYF	TGTGCCACCAGTGATCCGGGACAGAGTAGACAAGAGACCCAGTACTTC
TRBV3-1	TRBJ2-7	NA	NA	CASSQGLPSYEQYF	TGTGCCAGCAGCCAAGGTCTACCCTCCTACGAGCAGTACTTC
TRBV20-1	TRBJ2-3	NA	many	CSAGGTDTQYF	TGCAGTGCGGGCGGCACAGATACGCAGTATTTT
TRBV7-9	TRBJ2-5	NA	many	CASSKLGGAMFQETQYF	TGTGCCAGCAGTAAGCTAGGGGGAGCGATGTTCCAAGAGACCCAGTACTTC
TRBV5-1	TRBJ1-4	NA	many	CASSLAVGLEKLFF	TGCGCCAGCAGCTTGGCCGTGGGGTTGGAAAAACTGTTTTTT
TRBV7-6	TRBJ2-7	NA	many	CASSPLAGTDYEQYF	TGTGCCAGCAGCCCCCTAGCCGGGACGGACTACGAGCAGTACTTC
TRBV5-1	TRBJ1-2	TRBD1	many	CASSPTGGSNYGYTF	TGCGCCAGCAGCCCAACAGGGGGATCTAACTATGGCTACACCTTC
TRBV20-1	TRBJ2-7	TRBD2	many	CSARAGTSGGFNSYEQYF	TGCAGTGCTAGAGCGGGGACTAGCGGGGGTTTTAACTCCTACGAGCAGTACTTC
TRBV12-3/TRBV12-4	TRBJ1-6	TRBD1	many	CASTPTGGFSPLHF	TGTGCCAGCACCCCGACAGGGGGATTTTCACCCCTCCACTTT
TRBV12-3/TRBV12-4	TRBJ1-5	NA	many	CASRGAYNQPQHF	TGTGCCAGCCGGGGGGCGTACAATCAGCCCCAGCATTTT